Each of the 25 T cell receptor beta chains below was sequenced from the same sample in a study of identical twins (dated by TCRdb to the mid-2010s). Library preparation used 5' RACE. Sequencing was performed on an Illumina HiSeq 2000. Clones were called with MiXCR by TCRdb after fastp trimmed the public reads at Q25, and only in-frame beta chains were retained. Each record represents a unique CDR3 protein, reported with the most common genes and DNA among its rows. Recorded for this sample are about 530,000 distinct CDR3 sequences; 20% to 25% of them occurred a single time. The ten most abundant clones make up roughly 0.5% of the sample. These data were likewise used in another study, on yellow fever vaccine responses in identical twins.

The sample consisted of CD4+ T cells sorted from blood. The receptor source for this set is a woman younger than 30 in good health.

The genes are TRBV3-1 and TRBJ2-7; the D gene is possibly TRBD2 (6 bases). This CDR3 region has 16 residues. Germline loops: CDR1 LGHDT, CDR2 YNNKEL (reference sequence). V was trimmed by 1 base and J by 1 base, leaving 14 bases between them. The CDR3, as DNA: TGTGCCAGCAGCCAAGCTGGGGGGATCGGGTCCTACGAGCAGTACTTC. This gives the protein CASSQAGGIGSYEQYF.

V usage is TRBV14 and J usage is TRBJ2-1; 7 bases are a match to TRBD1. V lost 0 bases to trimming and J lost 5 bases; unmatched junction nucleotides: 4. Per the germline V gene, CDR1 is SGHDN and CDR2 is FVKESK. This CDR3 is built from 15 residues. The CDR3 DNA reads as TGTGCCAGCAGCCAAGAGACAGGGTCCAACAATGAGCAGTTCTTC. Translation: CASSQETGSNNEQFF.

DNA for the CDR3: TGTGCCAGCAGTTACTCGTCACTAGCGGTTAGCTCCTACGAGCAGTACTTC. It codes for CASSYSSLAVSSYEQYF. J is TRBJ2-7 and V is TRBV6-5; 8 nucleotides agree with TRBD2. The CDR3 runs 17 residues. Germline V gene data show CDR1 as MNHEY and CDR2 as SVGAGI. The ends lost 0 bases at V and 0 bases at J; junction bases unmatched: 7.

This clonotype was counted at least ten times. The chain joins TRBV3-1 to TRBJ1-1; D possibly corresponds to TRBD1 (5 bases). CDR1 is LGHDT and CDR2 is YNNKEL in the germline V gene (reference sequence). The germline V and J ends were trimmed by 3 bases and 0 bases, with 5 bases remaining between them. There are 13 residues in the CDR3. The CDR3 nucleotides read TGTGCCAGCAGCCAGGGGCTGAACACTGAAGCTTTCTTT. Its translation is CASSQGLNTEAFF.

V is TRBV20-1 and J is TRBJ2-2; 13 bases are a match to TRBD2. Germline values: CDR1 DFQATT, CDR2 SNEGSKA (reference sequence). The CDR3 extends over 16 amino acids. The ends lost 5 bases at V and 6 bases at J; junction bases unmatched: 9. The CDR3 region has the DNA TGCAGTGCTCAAGGACTAGCGGGAGTTGGGGCCGGGGAGCTGTTTTTT. Translating it yields CSAQGLAGVGAGELFF.

The chain couples TRBV12-3 or TRBV12-4 to TRBJ2-3; a weak D match, TRBD1 (6 bases). The CDR3 consists of 13 residues. Trimming removed 9 bases at V and 6 bases at J, with 16 bases between. This CDR3 reads CASSRGRGDTQYF. The CDR3 DNA reads as TGTGCCAGTTCAAGGGGGAGAGGTGATACGCAGTATTTT.

The chain recombines TRBV5-1 with TRBJ1-1; tentatively, D is TRBD1 (6 bases). CDR3 size: 14 residues. V was pared by 5 bases and J by 6 bases, with 17 bases between. Looked up from germline, CDR1 is SGHRS and CDR2 is YFSETQ. CDR3 coding DNA: TGCGCCAGCAGGGCTGACAGGCTTACGGCTGAAGCTTTCTTT. Amino acid sequence: CASRADRLTAEAFF.

The chain carries TRBV12-3 or TRBV12-4 and TRBJ2-3, with D tentatively TRBD2 (6 bases). The CDR3 consists of 13 residues. Trimming pared 6 bases from V and 3 bases from J, leaving 10 bases between. CDR3 sequence reads: CASRTAGTDTQYF. In nucleotides, the CDR3 is TGTGCCAGCAGGACCGCGGGGACAGATACGCAGTATTTT.

The chain has TRBV20-1 and TRBJ2-2; 11 bases are shared with TRBD2. Trimming cost V 2 bases and J 4 bases; bases outside gene matches: 12. Germline CDR1 DFQATT, CDR2 SNEGSKA (reference sequence). This CDR3 is 18 amino acids long. CDR3 region: CSARRLAGGTGGTGELFF. The CDR3 DNA sequence: TGCAGTGCTAGAAGGCTAGCGGGGGGAACGGGAGGCACCGGGGAGCTGTTTTTT.

This clonotype came up a few times. The chain recombines TRBV6-1 with TRBJ2-2; tentatively, D is TRBD1 (8 bases). The CDR3 runs to 16 residues. Deletions cut 4 bases from V and 5 bases from J, with 17 bases between. Per germline, CDR1 MNHNS and CDR2 SASEGT. The DNA of the CDR3 is TGTGCCAGCAGTGTAACAGGGGGGGCGCGGACCGGGGAGCTGTTTTTT. It yields the protein CASSVTGGARTGELFF.

The chain recombines TRBV12-3 or TRBV12-4 with TRBJ2-1, with a tentative D call TRBD2 (6 bases). The CDR3 extends over 15 amino acids. The V gene lost 4 bases and the J gene lost 9 bases, with 19 bases spanning the gap. DNA for the CDR3: TGTGCCAGCAGTTCGGACTACCCCGGGGCCGGTGAGCAGTTCTTC. Residues: CASSSDYPGAGEQFF.

This clonotype was found a few times. The V gene is TRBV6-1, the J gene TRBJ2-2, with 9 bases that match TRBD2. This CDR3 has 15 amino acids. Germline CDR1 and CDR2: MNHNS and SASEGT. V lost 4 bases, J lost 4 bases, and 4 bases stayed unmatched. Here the CDR3 reads CASSGGLAPTGELFF. CDR3 in DNA: TGTGCCAGCAGTGGTGGACTAGCGCCCACCGGGGAGCTGTTTTTT.

This clonotype was detected a few times. The chain employs TRBV5-1 and TRBJ2-4; the D is unclear. The germline V gene has CDR1 SGHRS and CDR2 YFSETQ. The V gene lost 3 bases and the J gene lost 5 bases, with 15 bases spanning the gap. This CDR3 region has 15 residues. DNA of the CDR3: TGCGCCAGCAGCTCCGGTTATGGGGTTGAAAACATTCAGTACTTC. Its translation is CASSSGYGVENIQYF.

The V call is TRBV14, the J call TRBJ2-7; TRBD2 might be the D (5 bases). From germline, CDR1 is SGHDN and CDR2 FVKESK. This CDR3 is 15 amino acids long. Trimming removed 4 bases at V and 3 bases at J, with 16 bases between. In DNA, the CDR3 is TGTGCCAGCAGCCCAAATCGGGGATTCGTCTACGAGCAGTACTTC. This sequence encodes CASSPNRGFVYEQYF.

This clonotype has a handful of counts. The rearrangement uses TRBV5-1 and TRBJ1-2; 10 nucleotides line up with TRBD1. The CDR3 contains 17 residues. Germline CDR1 and CDR2: SGHRS and YFSETQ. The V gene end was trimmed by 4 bases and the J gene end by 4 bases; junction bases not matched to a gene: 13. The CDR3 DNA is TGCGCCAGCAGCCCGGAAGGACAGGGGGAGTTTGGCTATGGCTACACCTTC. Translating gives CASSPEGQGEFGYGYTF. The full variable domain, with the rest looked up from reference TRBV5-1 and TRBJ1-2, is KAGVTQTPRYLIKTRGQQVTLSCSPISGHRSVSWYQQTPGQGLQFLFEYFSETQRNKGNFPGRFSGRQFSNSRSEMNVSTLELGDSALYLCASSPEGQGEFGYGYTFGSGTRLTVV.

This clonotype has just a few counts. The chain combines TRBV5-1 with TRBJ1-1; D ambiguous. The V gene's germline CDR1 is SGHRS and CDR2 YFSETQ. The CDR3 runs 14 residues. V shed 3 bases and J shed 0 bases, with 9 bases lying between them. The CDR3 sequence: CASSSTELNTEAFF. DNA of the CDR3: TGCGCCAGCAGCTCAACGGAGTTGAACACTGAAGCTTTCTTT.

This clonotype was counted between two and nine times. This CDR3 is CASSLSPGTMGETQYF. CDR3 bases: TGTGCCAGCAGCTTGTCCCCCGGAACCATGGGAGAGACCCAGTACTTC. This chain connects TRBV7-9 to TRBJ2-5; no definite D call. Germline V CDR1 and CDR2: SEHNR, FQNEAQ (reference sequence). The germline V and J ends were trimmed by 3 bases and 4 bases, with 18 bases remaining between them. The CDR3 totals 16 residues.

A few counts support this clonotype. The chain has TRBV2 and TRBJ2-3, with D possibly being TRBD2 (7 bases). There are 15 residues in the CDR3. Germline-derived CDR1 and CDR2 are SNHLY and FYNNEI. V gave up 7 bases and J gave up 2 bases, with 16 bases separating them. The CDR3 loop reads CASKRGRGTTDTQYF. The CDR3 DNA reads TGTGCCAGCAAGAGGGGGAGGGGGACCACAGATACGCAGTATTTT.

DNA of the CDR3: TGTGCCAGCGCCCAGACAGGGTATGATACGCAGTATTTT. This encodes CASAQTGYDTQYF. The gene calls are TRBV18 and TRBJ2-3, with 7 bases lining up with TRBD1. The CDR3 runs 13 residues. The V and J ends lost 8 bases and 6 bases, in that order; junction bases with no gene match: 8. CDR1 KGHSH and CDR2 LQKENI come from the germline V gene.

The count of this clonotype is one. CDR3 region: CASSLNSFFGPGLSRETQYF. CDR3 in DNA: TGTGCCAGCAGTTTAAATTCATTCTTTGGTCCCGGCCTATCGAGAGAGACCCAGTACTTC. J is TRBJ2-5 and V is TRBV27, with D hard to call. The CDR3 covers 20 residues. Germline loops: CDR1 MNHEY, CDR2 SMNVEV (reference sequence). Trimming pared 2 bases from V and 4 bases from J, leaving 29 bases between.

The gene calls are TRBV5-1 and TRBJ2-3; no definite D call. V was shortened by 0 bases and J by 1 base, with 12 bases between the two germline ends. The CDR3 runs 16 residues. The germline gives CDR1 SGHRS, CDR2 YFSETQ. The CDR3 DNA is TGCGCCAGCAGCTTGGGATCCCCGGGCGGCACAGATACGCAGTATTTT. Protein: CASSLGSPGGTDTQYF.

The CDR3 loop reads CSLASTDTQYF. The CDR3 DNA is TGCAGCTTAGCATCCACAGATACGCAGTATTTT. The chain uses TRBV29-1 and TRBJ2-3; D ambiguous. The CDR3 has 11 amino acids. Trimming removed 8 bases at V and 2 bases at J, with 8 bases between. The V gene's germline CDR1 is SQVTM and CDR2 ANQGSEA.

In this sample, this clonotype turned up a few times. The gene calls are TRBV7-3 and TRBJ2-2, with D uncertain. CDR3 length: 14 amino acids. Germline V lookup: CDR1 SGHTA, CDR2 FQGTGA. V was shortened by 3 bases and J by 0 bases, with 5 bases between the two germline ends. The CDR3 reads CASSFIANTGELFF. CDR3 nucleotides: TGTGCCAGCAGCTTTATAGCGAACACCGGGGAGCTGTTTTTT.

Details on this clonotype: Its ends do not fully match the called genes, so a read error is possible. V usage is TRBV6-2 or TRBV6-3 and J usage is TRBJ2-1, with D tentatively TRBD1 or TRBD2 (5 bases each). Germline CDR1 is MNHEY and CDR2 is SVGEGT. The CDR3 is 18 amino acids. This CDR3 reads CASGYPRGGRSTYNEQFF. CDR3 nucleotides: TGTGCCAGCGGTTACCCACGTGGGGGACGGAGCACCTACAATGAGCAGTTCTTC.

This sequence joins TRBV27 and TRBJ2-3; 7 bases align to TRBD1. The J segment lost 2 bases and the V segment lost 2 bases, leaving 4 bases of the junction unmatched. Looked up from germline, CDR1 is MNHEY and CDR2 is SMNVEV (reference sequence). This CDR3 has 15 residues. The CDR3 DNA is TGTGCCAGCAGTTTACGGGACAGAGACACAGATACGCAGTATTTT. Its protein product is CASSLRDRDTDTQYF.